These T cell receptor beta chains were read from a single sample in a study of OX40 agonist ivuxolimab in advanced cancers. Data came from immunoSEQ multiplex PCR; TCRdb stores just in-frame clones and leaves some out. Of 65,000 to 90,000 clones listed, approximately 85% are singletons. Sequencing used CD4+ or CD8+ T cells sorted from blood, obtained in a trial of the OX40 agonist ivuxolimab. The receptors were sampled from an adult with an advanced solid tumor such as melanoma, head and neck, liver or kidney cancer. CDR3s include the opening cysteine and the closing phenylalanine or tryptophan. The order of the fields is clone size, D gene, J gene, V gene, CDR3 protein, CDR3 DNA. D genes are given only for firm matches. Clone size is given for some rows only: seen once, a few or many times, or a class if the clone is expanded.

clone size: -
D gene: TRBD1
J gene: TRBJ2-5
V gene: TRBV11-2
CDR3 protein: CASSPLLDRGETQYF
CDR3 DNA: TGTGCCAGCAGCCCCTTACTCGACAGGGGAGAGACCCAGTACTTC

clone size: -
D gene: -
J gene: TRBJ1-5
V gene: TRBV7-8
CDR3 protein: CASSLAGIDQPQHF
CDR3 DNA: TGTGCCAGCAGCTTAGCAGGGATCGATCAGCCCCAGCATTTT

clone size: -
D gene: TRBD1
J gene: TRBJ1-4
V gene: TRBV7-2
CDR3 protein: CASSKGTGRASATNEKLFF
CDR3 DNA: TGTGCCAGCAGCAAAGGGACAGGGAGAGCTTCAGCAACTAATGAAAAACTGTTTTTT

clone size: -
D gene: -
J gene: TRBJ2-2
V gene: TRBV27
CDR3 protein: CASRTFSTGELFF
CDR3 DNA: TGTGCCAGCAGGACCTTTTCAACCGGGGAGCTGTTTTTT

clone size: -
D gene: TRBD1
J gene: TRBJ1-5
V gene: TRBV19
CDR3 protein: CATLQTGGAGQPQHF
CDR3 DNA: TGTGCCACTCTACAGACAGGGGGCGCGGGTCAGCCCCAGCATTTT

clone size: -
D gene: TRBD1
J gene: TRBJ1-5
V gene: TRBV7-2
CDR3 protein: CASSYRQGAGQPQHF
CDR3 DNA: TGTGCCAGCAGCTACAGACAGGGGGCTGGTCAGCCCCAGCATTTT

clone size: -
D gene: TRBD1
J gene: TRBJ2-2
V gene: TRBV12-5
CDR3 protein: CASALGQGKEGMNTGELFF
CDR3 DNA: TGTGCTAGTGCTTTGGGACAGGGAAAGGAAGGTATGAACACCGGGGAGCTGTTTTTT

clone size: once
D gene: -
J gene: TRBJ1-6
V gene: TRBV11-2
CDR3 protein: CASSLALGDSPLHF
CDR3 DNA: TGTGCCAGCAGCTTAGCCCTAGGGGATTCACCCCTCCACTTT

clone size: -
D gene: -
J gene: TRBJ2-1
V gene: TRBV4-1
CDR3 protein: CASSHPESGLYNEQFF
CDR3 DNA: TGCGCCAGCAGCCACCCAGAAAGCGGGCTCTACAATGAGCAGTTCTTC

clone size: -
D gene: -
J gene: TRBJ1-2
V gene: TRBV19
CDR3 protein: CASSMVLNYGYTF
CDR3 DNA: TGTGCCAGTAGTATGGTACTTAACTATGGCTACACCTTC

clone size: -
D gene: TRBD2
J gene: TRBJ2-1
V gene: TRBV12-5
CDR3 protein: CASGTSGFYNEQFF
CDR3 DNA: TGTGCTAGTGGGACTAGCGGGTTCTACAATGAGCAGTTCTTC

clone size: -
D gene: TRBD1
J gene: TRBJ1-6
V gene: TRBV7-3
CDR3 protein: CASSLTGQGNSPLHF
CDR3 DNA: TGTGCCAGCAGCTTAACGGGACAGGGCAATTCACCCCTCCACTTT

clone size: once
D gene: TRBD1
J gene: TRBJ2-3
V gene: TRBV5-4
CDR3 protein: CASSTGTGGRTDTQYF
CDR3 DNA: TGTGCCAGCAGCACGGGGACAGGGGGCCGCACAGATACGCAGTATTTT

clone size: -
D gene: -
J gene: TRBJ1-2
V gene: TRBV20-1
CDR3 protein: CSARDAYGYTF
CDR3 DNA: TGCAGTGCTAGAGACGCCTATGGCTACACCTTC

clone size: -
D gene: TRBD1
J gene: TRBJ1-3
V gene: TRBV7-2
CDR3 protein: CASSARTGAGNTIYF
CDR3 DNA: TGTGCCAGCAGCGCTCGGACAGGGGCCGGAAACACCATATATTTT

clone size: -
D gene: TRBD2
J gene: TRBJ2-1
V gene: TRBV5-1
CDR3 protein: CASSAAGTTYNEQFF
CDR3 DNA: TGCGCCAGCAGCGCCGCCGGGACTACCTACAATGAGCAGTTCTTC

clone size: -
D gene: TRBD2
J gene: TRBJ2-7
V gene: TRBV27
CDR3 protein: CASSRAGSNYEQYF
CDR3 DNA: TGTGCCAGCAGTCGAGCGGGATCAAACTACGAGCAGTACTTC

clone size: -
D gene: -
J gene: TRBJ2-1
V gene: TRBV5-6
CDR3 protein: CASSLGWTKIF
CDR3 DNA: TGTGCCAGCAGCTTGGGGTGGACAAAAATCTTC

clone size: -
D gene: -
J gene: TRBJ2-3
V gene: TRBV10-2
CDR3 protein: CASSPSTDTQYF
CDR3 DNA: TGCGCCAGCAGTCCTAGCACAGATACGCAGTATTTT

clone size: -
D gene: TRBD2
J gene: TRBJ2-7
V gene: TRBV7-2
CDR3 protein: CASSATTSEIYEQYF
CDR3 DNA: TGTGCCAGCAGCGCTACGACTAGCGAAATCTACGAGCAGTACTTC